The source of this T cell receptor beta chain is a study of tumor-infiltrating lymphocytes in primary liver carcinoma. Study overall: Patients' primary liver carcinoma was surgically resected.

Per germline, CDR1 GTSNPN and CDR2 SVGIG (reference sequence). J gave up 2 bases and V 0 bases, and 5 bases lay outside the gene matches. This CDR3 is built from 15 residues. General study findings and limits: In tumor-adjacent and tumor-blood pairs, overlap was lower than in tumor region pairs. Without sorting, CD4+ versus CD8+ T cell repertoires were not compared.

Germline DNA was also extracted, and blood RNA was taken from unsorted whole blood. Surgery was preceded by the collection of roughly 4 milliliters of peripheral blood. The researchers produced TCR beta cDNA from roughly 500 ng total RNA with a constant-region primer. Generation of the TCR beta libraries relied on three nested multiplex PCR rounds using slightly modified ARM-PCR. The first two PCR rounds used TRBV1-TRBV30 forward primers with a C-beta reverse primer, approximately 11 cycles each. A single record per CDR3 protein comes from TCRdb applying MiXCR to the multiplex PCR reads. Of about 330,000 distinct CDR3 sequences in the sample, 65% were seen once. This clonotype was seen a few times. Its antigen is undetermined.

This TCR came from a man aged 35 to 55 with primary liver carcinoma and hepatitis B virus infection. The sequencing input was peripheral blood. The V and J genes are TRBV30 and TRBJ2-7; 9 bases match TRBD2. The CDR3 reads CAWSVGLAHPYEQYF. In DNA form, the CDR3 reads TGTGCCTGGAGTGTGGGACTAGCACACCCCTACGAGCAGTACTTC.